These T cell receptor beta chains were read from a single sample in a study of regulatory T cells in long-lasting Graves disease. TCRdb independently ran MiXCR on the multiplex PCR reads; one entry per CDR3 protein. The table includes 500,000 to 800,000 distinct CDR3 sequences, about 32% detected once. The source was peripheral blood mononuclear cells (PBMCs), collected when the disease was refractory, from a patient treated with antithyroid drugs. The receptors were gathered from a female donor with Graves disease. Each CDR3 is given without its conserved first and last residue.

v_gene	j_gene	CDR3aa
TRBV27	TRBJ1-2	ASSSPTGLSYT
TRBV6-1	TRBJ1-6	ASCRSGRDSPLH
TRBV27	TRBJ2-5	PSSLFGQGTGVETQY
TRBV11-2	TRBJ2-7	ASRFTSGETYEQY
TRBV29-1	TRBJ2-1	SVETRGREYNEQF
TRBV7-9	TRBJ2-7	ASSPYVWDRGYEQY
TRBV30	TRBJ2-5	AWSTPDYRETQY
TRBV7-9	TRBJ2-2	ASSLRTEHTGELF
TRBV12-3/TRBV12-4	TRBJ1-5	ASSFGGYRNQPQH
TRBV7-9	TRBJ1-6	ASSLLRENSPLH
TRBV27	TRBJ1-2	ASTFPPDIGRDGYT
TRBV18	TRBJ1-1	ASSPVGITEAF
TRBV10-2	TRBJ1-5	ASSESARLGAQH
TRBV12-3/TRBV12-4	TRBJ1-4	ASSYPGRTNEKLF
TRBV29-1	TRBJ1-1	SADGGFDTEAF
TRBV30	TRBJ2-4	AWSARGLAGNIQY
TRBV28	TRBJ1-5	ASRTGSGNQPQH
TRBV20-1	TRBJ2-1	SATRASGRDEQF
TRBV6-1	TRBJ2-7	ASNKPGQGQQY
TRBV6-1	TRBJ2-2	ASSESPVVATGELF
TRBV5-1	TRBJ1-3	ASSQDWGNTIY
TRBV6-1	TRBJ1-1	ASRLRTANTEAF
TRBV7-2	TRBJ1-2	ASSLSRAVRGYT
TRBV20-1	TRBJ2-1	SARGTSTEQF
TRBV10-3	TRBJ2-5	AISEGTSGSQETQY
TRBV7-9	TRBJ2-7	ASSLSGTSGSIEQY
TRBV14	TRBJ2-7	ASSRPRWGEQY
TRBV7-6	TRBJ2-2	ASSSSAGTGELF
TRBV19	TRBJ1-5	ASSIRDFGQPQH
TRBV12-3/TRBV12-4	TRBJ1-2	ASSPRDGPGGYT
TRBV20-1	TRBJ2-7	SAPPPASGILEQY
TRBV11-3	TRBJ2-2	ASSADRATGELF
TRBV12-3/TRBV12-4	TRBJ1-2	ASSLILKTNYGYT
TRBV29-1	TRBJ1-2	SALTGGIYGYT
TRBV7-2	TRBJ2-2	ASNFSTGELS
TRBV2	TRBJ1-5	ASMVGSNQPQH
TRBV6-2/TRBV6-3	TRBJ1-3	ASSYSIPSSSGNTIY
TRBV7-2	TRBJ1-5	ASSQMGQGHQPQH
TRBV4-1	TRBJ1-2	ASSQVSTGLWSGYT
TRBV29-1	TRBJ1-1	SVFGQGGEWDTEAF
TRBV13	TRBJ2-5	ASSLGLTGPETQY
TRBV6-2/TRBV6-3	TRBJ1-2	ASSYWQGNGYT
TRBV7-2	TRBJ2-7	ASSQIAFGEQY